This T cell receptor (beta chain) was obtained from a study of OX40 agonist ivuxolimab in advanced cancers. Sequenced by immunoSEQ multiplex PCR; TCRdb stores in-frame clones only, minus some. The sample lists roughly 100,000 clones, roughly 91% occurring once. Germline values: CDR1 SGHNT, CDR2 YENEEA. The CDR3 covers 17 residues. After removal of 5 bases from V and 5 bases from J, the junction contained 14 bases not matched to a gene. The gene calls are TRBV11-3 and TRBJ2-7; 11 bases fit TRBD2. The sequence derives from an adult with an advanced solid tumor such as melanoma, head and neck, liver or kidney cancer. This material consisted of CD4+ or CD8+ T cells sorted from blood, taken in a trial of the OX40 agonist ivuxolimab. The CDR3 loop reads CASSPTSGSSFVNEQYF. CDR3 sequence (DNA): TGTGCCAGCAGCCCAACTAGCGGGAGTAGCTTTGTAAACGAGCAGTACTTC.